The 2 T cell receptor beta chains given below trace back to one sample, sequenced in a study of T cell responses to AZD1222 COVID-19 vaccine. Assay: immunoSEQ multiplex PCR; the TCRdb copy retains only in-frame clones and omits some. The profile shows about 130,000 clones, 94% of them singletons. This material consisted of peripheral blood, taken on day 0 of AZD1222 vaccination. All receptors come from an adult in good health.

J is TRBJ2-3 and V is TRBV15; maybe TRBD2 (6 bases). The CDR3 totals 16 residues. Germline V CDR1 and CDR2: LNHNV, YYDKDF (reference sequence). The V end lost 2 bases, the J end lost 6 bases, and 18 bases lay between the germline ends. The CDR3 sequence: CATSRRGDLGGDTQYF. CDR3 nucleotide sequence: TGTGCCACCAGCAGAAGAGGGGACCTCGGAGGGGATACGCAGTATTTT.

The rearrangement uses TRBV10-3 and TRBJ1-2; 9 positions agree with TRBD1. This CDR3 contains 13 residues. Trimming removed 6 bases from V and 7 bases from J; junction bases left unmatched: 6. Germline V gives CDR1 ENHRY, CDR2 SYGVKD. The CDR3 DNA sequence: TGTGCCATCAGGGACAGGGGTGATTCTGGCTACACCTTC. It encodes CAIRDRGDSGYTF.